Sequencing of this TCR beta chain was carried out in a study of spatial heterogeneity in lung cancer. Study outcomes and limitations: Tumor mutation count correlated with how many alpha and beta TCRs expanded intratumorally.

As to this clonotype: Its antigen is unknown. This beta chain came through as a stray read in a library set up for alpha chains, and its size says little.

Single TCR cDNA molecules each had their own unique molecular identifier. TCRdb itself ran the 5' RACE reads through MiXCR, one entry per CDR3 protein. The table lists over 10,000 distinct CDR3 sequences, under 6% of them singletons, with approximately 25% in the top ten. The CDR3 sequence is 15 residues long. CDR1 is SGHVS and CDR2 is FQNEAQ in the germline V gene. Trimming took 5 bases from V and 5 from J; bases not matched to a gene: 7. Time point denoted: sample taken at primary tumor resection. The cohort: approximately 66 early-stage, untreated non-small cell lung cancer patients. Researchers sequenced whole RNA taken from tumor, nontumor lung or frozen PBMC without sorting.

The V and J genes are TRBV7-8 and TRBJ2-5; the match to TRBD2 covers 11 bases. This sample comprised lung tumor tissue, obtained at surgery. The clonotype was recovered from a male donor with early-stage non-small cell lung cancer. This CDR3 reads CASSPLAGETETQYF. The CDR3 nucleotides are TGTGCCAGCAGCCCACTAGCGGGGGAGACGGAGACCCAGTACTTC.